A single T cell receptor beta chain is shown here with its context. The antigen remains undetermined. The CDR3 is made up of 15 amino acids. In germline, CDR1 is PRHDT, CDR2 FYEKMQ (reference sequence). Trimming cost V 4 bases and J 6 bases; bases outside gene matches: 7. Method: immunoSEQ multiplex PCR; TCRdb's copy keeps in-frame clones and lacks some. Seen here are roughly 54,000 clones, around 80% observed once, and the top ten hold roughly 4%. As to time point: week 35, safety follow-up. It was 300 ug of mutant IDH1 20-mer peptide that made up each vaccine dose, given with topical imiquimod. The data originate from a study of a mutant IDH1 vaccine in newly diagnosed glioma. Study as a whole: The study started vaccination 4-6 weeks after radiotherapy alone, or with temozolomide cycles. Participants attended visit V12, the safety follow-up, at week 35, and then attended visit V13 at week 47. The treated group averaged 40.4 years old and was roughly 62% male, about 40% female.

This TCR derives from a woman between 18 and 29 years old with glioma. The source material was PBMCs, sampled from a glioma patient whose treatment included an IDH1 peptide vaccine. J is TRBJ1-4 and V is TRBV13, with TRBD1 matching over 8 bases. The CDR3 reads CASSSQGTGDEKLFF. CDR3 nucleotides: TGTGCCAGCAGCTCCCAAGGGACAGGAGATGAAAAACTGTTTTTT. Full variable domain (outside the CDR3, taken from reference TRBV13 and TRBJ1-4): AAGVIQSPRHLIKEKRETATLKCYPIPRHDTVYWYQQGPGQDPQFLISFYEKMQSDKGSIPDRFSAQQFSDYHSELNMSSLELGDSALYFCASSSQGTGDEKLFFGSGTQLSVL.